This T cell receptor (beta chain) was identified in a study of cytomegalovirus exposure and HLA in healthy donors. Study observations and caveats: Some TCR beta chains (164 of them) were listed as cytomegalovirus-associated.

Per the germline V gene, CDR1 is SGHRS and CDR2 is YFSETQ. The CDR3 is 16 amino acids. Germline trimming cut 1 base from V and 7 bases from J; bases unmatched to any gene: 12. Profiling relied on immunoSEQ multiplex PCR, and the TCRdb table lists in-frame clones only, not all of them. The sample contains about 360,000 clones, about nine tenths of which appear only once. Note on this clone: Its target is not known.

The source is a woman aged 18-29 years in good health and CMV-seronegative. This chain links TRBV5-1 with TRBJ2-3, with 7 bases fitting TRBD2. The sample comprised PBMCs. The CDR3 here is CASSLHGLAESNTQYF. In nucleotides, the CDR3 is TGCGCCAGCAGCTTGCATGGCCTAGCGGAATCTAATACGCAGTATTTT.